Sequencing of this TCR beta chain was carried out in a study of cytomegalovirus exposure and HLA in healthy donors. Germline V gene sequence: CDR1 SGDLS, CDR2 YYNGEE. The CDR3 runs to 13 residues. Trimming left V 1 base short and J 6 bases short, with 7 bases between. PCR involved 60 Vbeta and 13 Jbeta primers. Using immunoSEQ multiplex PCR, the repertoire was profiled, and TCRdb retains in-frame clones only, with some absent. The sample contains about 180,000 clones, 82% of which appear only once. Material: PBMCs. V is TRBV9 and J is TRBJ1-4; D ambiguous. This TCR was recovered from a man aged 40-55 years in good health and CMV-seronegative. CDR3: CASSVSPDEKLFF. The CDR3 bases are TGTGCCAGCAGCGTATCCCCAGATGAAAAACTGTTTTTT.